A single sample is the source of the 20 T cell receptor beta chains below, sequenced in a study of blood T cell repertoires in COVID-19. Assay: immunoSEQ multiplex PCR; the TCRdb copy retains only in-frame clones and omits some. The data contain about 240,000 clones, around 87% of them seen just once; the ten biggest clones take up 6% to 9%. The sample was peripheral blood. These receptors originate from a man between 60 and 75 years old who had recovered from COVID-19.

This chain links TRBV18 with TRBJ2-5; possibly TRBD2 for D (6 bases). The CDR3 is 14 amino acids. Germline CDR1 reads KGHSH; CDR2 reads LQKENI. With 3 bases removed from V and 5 bases from J, the gap between germline ends came to 13 bases. CDR3 amino acids: CASSPQSSGETQYF. CDR3 nucleotides: TGTGCCAGCTCACCGCAAAGCAGCGGGGAGACCCAGTACTTC.

V and J are TRBV25-1 and TRBJ1-1, with D possibly being TRBD1 (6 bases). Germline V lookup: CDR1 MGHDK, CDR2 SYGVNS. V dropped 3 bases and J dropped 4 bases, with 15 bases sitting between them. This CDR3 is 15 amino acids long. The CDR3 spells CASSEVGGGSTEAFF. The CDR3 DNA is TGTGCCAGCAGTGAGGTGGGGGGCGGGAGCACTGAAGCTTTCTTT.

The chain carries TRBV25-1 and TRBJ2-5, with 10 positions matching TRBD1. V lost 0 bases and J lost 3; bases outside the gene matches: 10. Germline CDR1 is MGHDK and CDR2 is SYGVNS. This CDR3 contains 18 residues. This CDR3 reads CASSEYFSGTGDKETQYF. The CDR3 DNA follows: TGTGCCAGCAGTGAATATTTCTCTGGGACAGGGGATAAAGAGACCCAGTACTTC.

The V gene is TRBV18, the J gene TRBJ1-2; 11 nucleotides align to TRBD1. With V trimmed by 3 bases and J by 8 bases, 8 bases remained unmatched. The CDR3 runs to 15 residues. Germline V CDR1 and CDR2: KGHSH, LQKENI. Written as DNA, the CDR3 is TGTGCCAGCTCACCTGGACAGGGGGCAGGGCACGGCTACACCTTC. Protein sequence: CASSPGQGAGHGYTF.

V usage is TRBV6-5 and J usage is TRBJ2-7; 9 bases match TRBD1. Germline V lookup: CDR1 MNHEY, CDR2 SVGAGI. The CDR3 spans 14 residues. V was pared by 8 bases and J by 6 bases, with 11 bases of the junction left unmatched. CDR3 residues: CASDNRDRVGEQYF. The CDR3, as DNA: TGTGCCAGCGATAACAGGGACAGGGTCGGCGAGCAGTACTTC.

CDR3 DNA: TGTGCCAGCAGCCAAGAAAGGACTACCCAAGAGACCCAGTACTTC. Its translation: CASSQERTTQETQYF. The chain combines TRBV3-1 (or the pseudogene TRBV3-2) with TRBJ2-5; D is possibly TRBD2 (6 bases). Germline V gene data show CDR1 as LGHDT and CDR2 as YNNKEL (reference sequence). The V end lost 0 bases, the J end lost 1 base, and 9 bases lay between the germline ends. The CDR3 runs to 15 residues.

The gene calls are TRBV11-2 and TRBJ1-2; D is unresolved. V gave up 5 bases and J gave up 11 bases, with 18 bases separating them. The CDR3 is made up of 13 amino acids. CDR1 and CDR2 (germline): SGHAT, FQNNGV. This CDR3 is CASSIDGWRGYTF. The CDR3 region has the DNA TGTGCCAGCAGCATCGACGGATGGCGGGGATACACCTTC.

This chain links TRBV19 with TRBJ2-4, with 12 bases matching TRBD2. V trimming: 3 bases; J trimming: 0 bases; junction bases outside the gene matches: 9. From germline, CDR1 is LNHDA and CDR2 SQIVND (reference sequence). This CDR3 is built from 19 residues. CDR3 in DNA: TGTGCCAGTAGTATGGACACTAGCGGGGGGAAACTAGCCAAAAACATTCAGTACTTC. Protein product: CASSMDTSGGKLAKNIQYF.

The chain joins TRBV5-1 to TRBJ2-2, with 9 nucleotides matching TRBD1. Germline CDR1 SGHRS, CDR2 YFSETQ. The CDR3 runs 15 residues. Trimming cost V 6 bases and J 0 bases; bases outside gene matches: 3. The CDR3: CASTRQGANTGELFF. The CDR3, as DNA: TGCGCCAGCACCCGACAGGGGGCGAACACCGGGGAGCTGTTTTTT.

The rearrangement joins TRBV27 to TRBJ2-1; D might be TRBD1 (6 bases). The germline V gene encodes CDR1 MNHEY and CDR2 SMNVEV (reference sequence). The CDR3 extends over 14 amino acids. Between the trimmed V and J ends, which lost 4 bases and 6 bases, there was a span of 13 bases. The DNA for the CDR3 is TGTGCCAGCAGTTCTCTTGGGGGCGGCAATGAGCAGTTCTTC. It codes for CASSSLGGGNEQFF.

The chain links TRBV5-1 to TRBJ2-7, with TRBD1 matching 9 bases. Germline V gene lookup returns CDR1 SGHRS and CDR2 YFSETQ. The CDR3 contains 13 residues. Trimming at V came to 3 bases and at J to 3 bases, leaving 1 base not matched to a gene. The CDR3 nucleotides read TGCGCCAGCAGCTCGACAGGGGGCTACGAGCAGTACTTC. Translating it yields CASSSTGGYEQYF.

V usage is TRBV16 and J usage is TRBJ1-5, with 9 positions matching TRBD1. Trimming took 5 bases from V and 4 from J; bases not matched to a gene: 6. Germline V gene lookup returns CDR1 KGHSY and CDR2 FQNENV. The CDR3 runs 15 residues. CDR3 in amino acids: CASSGQGMANQPQHF. In DNA, the CDR3 is TGTGCCAGCAGCGGACAGGGGATGGCGAATCAGCCCCAGCATTTT.

The chain combines TRBV5-1 with TRBJ2-2; D possibly corresponds to TRBD1 (5 bases). The germline CDR1 and CDR2 sequences are SGHRS and YFSETQ. The germline V and J ends were trimmed by 4 bases and 2 bases, with 9 bases remaining between them. The CDR3 has 14 amino acids. The CDR3, as DNA: TGCGCCAGCAGCCGACAGAGTAACACCGGGGAGCTGTTTTTT. This sequence encodes CASSRQSNTGELFF.

The chain links TRBV2 to TRBJ2-1; D might be TRBD2 (6 bases). V lost 7 bases and J lost 7, with 8 bases in between. In germline, CDR1 is SNHLY, CDR2 FYNNEI. The CDR3 runs to 11 residues. CDR3 sequence reads: CASNAGNEQFF. The DNA of the CDR3 is TGTGCCAGCAACGCGGGGAATGAGCAGTTCTTC.

This clone was seen at least ten times. The chain is built from TRBV1 and TRBJ2-4; whether TRBD2, the table's D call, matches the DNA was not checked. TRBV1 is listed as a pseudogene. There are 16 residues in the CDR3. DNA for the CDR3: TGCACCAGCAGCCAAGACCTGTTTTTAGCCAAAAACATTCAGTACTTC. Its translation: CTSSQDLFLAKNIQYF.

The chain couples TRBV5-1 to TRBJ2-6, with D unresolved. Germline CDR1 SGHRS, CDR2 YFSETQ. V lost 5 bases to trimming and J lost 1 base, with 7 bases between them. The CDR3 runs 14 residues. CDR3 coding DNA: TGCGCCAGCAGGATGGCATCTGGGGCCAACGTCCTGACTTTC. Protein product: CASRMASGANVLTF.

The chain couples TRBV5-6 to TRBJ2-7; the D is unclear. The CDR3 spans 13 residues. CDR1 and CDR2 (germline): SGHDT, YYEEEE. Trimming stripped 4 bases from V and 2 bases from J, with 10 bases between. DNA for the CDR3: TGTGCCAGCAGCGTCGGTTTGGCCTACGAGCAGTACTTC. Protein product: CASSVGLAYEQYF.

The rearrangement uses TRBV5-5 and TRBJ1-3, with D maybe TRBD1 (6 bases). Deletions cut 0 bases from V and 0 bases from J, with 13 bases between. The CDR3 is 17 residues long. The germline V gene has CDR1 SGHKS and CDR2 YYEKEE (reference sequence). In DNA, the CDR3 is TGTGCCAGCAGCTTGGGACCCGGACAGTTCTCTGGAAACACCATATATTTT. Translation: CASSLGPGQFSGNTIYF. The variable domain in full, with the rest retrieved from reference TRBV5-5 and TRBJ1-3, is DAGVTQSPTHLIKTRGQQVTLRCSPISGHKSVSWYQQVLGQGPQFIFQYYEKEERGRGNFPDRFSARQFPNYSSELNVNALLLGDSALYLCASSLGPGQFSGNTIYFGEGSWLTVV.

This chain connects TRBV6-2 or TRBV6-3 to TRBJ2-3; TRBD2 aligns across 12 bases. CDR3 length equals 17 residues. Germline V gene sequence: CDR1 MNHEY, CDR2 SVGEGT. Trimming cost V 6 bases and J 2 bases; bases outside gene matches: 9. The CDR3 coding sequence is TGTGCCAGCAGCAGTACTAGCGGGGGGTCAATCACAGATACGCAGTATTTT. It specifies CASSSTSGGSITDTQYF.

This clone was recorded only once. The V and J genes are TRBV27 and TRBJ2-3, with 11 bases aligning to TRBD2. Per the germline V gene, CDR1 is MNHEY and CDR2 is SMNVEV (reference sequence). The CDR3 runs 14 residues. V lost 5 bases and J lost 11; bases outside the gene matches: 9. CDR3 residues: CASSPRGSGGGQYF. The CDR3 DNA sequence: TGTGCCAGCAGTCCGCGGGGTAGCGGGGGGGGGCAGTATTTT.